This is a list of T cell receptor beta chains from one sample in a study of shared clonotypes between healthy human individuals. TCRdb's copy holds only in-frame clones and misses some; the assay was immunoSEQ multiplex PCR. The sample holds 2 million to 2.5 million clones; approximately 94% are singletons and the top ten take 1.5% to 2%. Sample: naive CD8+ T cells from PBMCs. The source of these receptors is a man between 18 and 29 years old in good health. Some clones in this sample may be carry-over from other donors' samples. Each CDR3 is given with its conserved first and last residue. The D gene is left open where the match is weak. Clone size is not always given. Where it is, it says once, few, many or a class for expanded clones.

TRBJ2-1 TRBV10-3 NA TRBD1 TGTGCCATCAGTGAGGGGACAGGGGAAAATGAGCAGTTCTTC CAISEGTGENEQFF
TRBJ2-3 TRBV4-2 NA NA TGTGCCAGCAGCCAAGACCTAAGCGGAGCGAGCACAGATACGCAGTATTTT CASSQDLSGASTDTQYF
TRBJ1-1 TRBV7-9 NA NA TGTGCCAGCAGCTTTGGTGTCGTGATGCAGGTTCATGAGAACACTGAAGCTTTCTTT CASSFGVVMQVHENTEAFF
TRBJ1-3 TRBV27 NA TRBD1 TGTGCCAGCAGTTCGCGGGCCGGAACAGGGGGCACCATATATTTT CASSSRAGTGGTIYF
TRBJ2-1 TRBV5-1 NA NA TGCGCCAGCAGCTTGTCCCCAAACCACCGGGACTTACACTACAATGAGCAGTTCTTC CASSLSPNHRDLHYNEQFF
TRBJ2-7 TRBV7-2 NA NA TGTGCCAGCACCTCAAGAGCGGCCTACGAGCAGTACTTC CASTSRAAYEQYF
TRBJ1-3 TRBV28 NA NA TGTGCCAGCAGGGCCACGGGGGAGGGGTCTGGAAACACCATATATTTT CASRATGEGSGNTIYF
TRBJ2-7 TRBV7-9 NA TRBD1 TGTGCCAGCAGCTACAGCAGGGACAGGGCCTACGAGCAGTACTTC CASSYSRDRAYEQYF
TRBJ1-6 TRBV30 once TRBD1 TGTGCCTGGAATAGGGACAGAAATAATTCACCCCTCCACTTT CAWNRDRNNSPLHF
TRBJ1-2 TRBV4-3 NA NA TGCGCCAGCAGCCAAGATCTAGAGAACGGGCGGAACTATGGCTACACCTTC CASSQDLENGRNYGYTF
TRBJ2-2 TRBV10-3 NA NA TGTGCCATCAGTGAGTCGATGGGACCCGGGGAGCTGTTTTTT CAISESMGPGELFF
TRBJ2-3 TRBV7-6 NA NA TGTGCCAGCAGCTTGGGGCTAGAGGGGGATACGCAGTATTTT CASSLGLEGDTQYF
TRBJ1-1 TRBV5-4 NA NA TGTGCCAGCAGCGGCGGCATGAACACTGAAGCTTTCTTT CASSGGMNTEAFF
TRBJ2-2 TRBV6-6 NA NA TGTGCCAGCAGTTCAACATTTACTGCGAACACCGGGGAGCTGTTTTTT CASSSTFTANTGELFF
TRBJ2-2 TRBV9 NA NA TGTGCCAGCAGCGTAGACGGGGCCGGGGAGCTGTTTTTT CASSVDGAGELFF
TRBJ2-7 TRBV28 NA TRBD2 TGTGCCAGCAGTTCCTTTGGAGCGGGAGGCCACTACGAGCAGTACTTC CASSSFGAGGHYEQYF
TRBJ2-1 TRBV4-2 NA NA TGTGCCAGCAGCCAAGAGTCCCACAGAAACAATGAGCAGTTCTTC CASSQESHRNNEQFF
TRBJ2-5 TRBV28 NA NA TGTGCCAGCAGTTTAGGCCCTGAGACCCAGTACTTC CASSLGPETQYF
TRBJ2-7 TRBV28 NA NA TGTGCCAGCAGTTTAGTGGGCAGTACCTACGAGCAGTACTTC CASSLVGSTYEQYF
TRBJ1-3 TRBV6-1 NA NA TGTGCCAGCAGTACGGTGAGCTCTGGAAACACCATATATTTT CASSTVSSGNTIYF
TRBJ2-7 TRBV27 NA TRBD2 TGTGCCAGCAGCCCCTCCCTAGCGGGGCTAACCTACGAGCAGTACTTC CASSPSLAGLTYEQYF
TRBJ2-7 TRBV6-1 NA NA TGTGCCAGTCGTAGCTACGAGCAGTACTTC CASRSYEQYF
TRBJ2-5 TRBV4-2 NA NA TGTGCCAGCAGCCAAGATCTATTAGAACTACCCCAAGAGACCCAGTACTTC CASSQDLLELPQETQYF
TRBJ2-7 TRBV29-1 once NA TGCAGCGGGTTACAGGGATACGAGCAGTACTTC CSGLQGYEQYF
TRBJ2-3 TRBV9 NA NA TGTGCCAGCAGCGTACGCAGCGGCGGCACAGATACGCAGTATTTT CASSVRSGGTDTQYF
TRBJ2-2 TRBV10-1 NA NA TGCGCCAGCAGCAAGACGGGTGACACCGGGGAGCTGTTTTTT CASSKTGDTGELFF
TRBJ2-2 TRBV7-8 NA NA TGTGCCAGCAGCTTCGGGTTCGCGAACACCGGGGAGCTGTTTTTT CASSFGFANTGELFF
TRBJ2-7 TRBV15 NA NA TGTGCCACCAGCAGAGATGCCCCGCAGGGAGCCCACGAGCAGTACTTC CATSRDAPQGAHEQYF
TRBJ2-7 TRBV7-9 NA TRBD2 TGTGCCAGCAGCCTAACGAGCGGGATCGGGGAGCAGTACTTC CASSLTSGIGEQYF
TRBJ2-7 TRBV28 NA NA TGTGCCAGCAGTTTGGTGGGCGAAACGGCTTTCTACGAGCAGTACTTC CASSLVGETAFYEQYF